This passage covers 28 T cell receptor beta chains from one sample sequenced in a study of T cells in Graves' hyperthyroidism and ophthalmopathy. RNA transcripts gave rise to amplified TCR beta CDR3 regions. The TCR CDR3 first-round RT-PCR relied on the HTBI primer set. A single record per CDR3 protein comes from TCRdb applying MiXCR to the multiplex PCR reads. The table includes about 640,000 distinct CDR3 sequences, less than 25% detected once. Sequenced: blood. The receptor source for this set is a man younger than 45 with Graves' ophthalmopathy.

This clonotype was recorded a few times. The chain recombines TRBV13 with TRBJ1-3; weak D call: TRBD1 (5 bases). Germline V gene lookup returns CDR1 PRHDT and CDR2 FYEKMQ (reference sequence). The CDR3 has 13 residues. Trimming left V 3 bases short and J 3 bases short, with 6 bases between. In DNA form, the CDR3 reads TGTGCCAGCAGCTTTGGGGGTGGAAACACCATATATTTT. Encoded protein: CASSFGGGNTIYF.

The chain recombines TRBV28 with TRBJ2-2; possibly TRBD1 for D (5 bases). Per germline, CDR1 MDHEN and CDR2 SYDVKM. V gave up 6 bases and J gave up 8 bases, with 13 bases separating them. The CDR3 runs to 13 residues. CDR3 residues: CASRRRALGELFF. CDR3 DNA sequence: TGTGCCAGCAGGCGCAGGGCTCTTGGGGAGCTGTTTTTT.

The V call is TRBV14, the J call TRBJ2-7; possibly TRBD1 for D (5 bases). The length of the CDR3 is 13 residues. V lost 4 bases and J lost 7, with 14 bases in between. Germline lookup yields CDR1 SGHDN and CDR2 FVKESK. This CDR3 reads CASSRTPTGEQYF. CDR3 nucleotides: TGTGCCAGCAGCCGGACACCGACTGGGGAGCAGTACTTC. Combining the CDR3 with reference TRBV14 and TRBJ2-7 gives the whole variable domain EAGVTQFPSHSVIEKGQTVTLRCDPISGHDNLYWYRRVMGKEIKFLLHFVKESKQDESGMPNNRFLAERTGGTYSTLKVQPAELEDSGVYFCASSRTPTGEQYFGPGTRLTVT.

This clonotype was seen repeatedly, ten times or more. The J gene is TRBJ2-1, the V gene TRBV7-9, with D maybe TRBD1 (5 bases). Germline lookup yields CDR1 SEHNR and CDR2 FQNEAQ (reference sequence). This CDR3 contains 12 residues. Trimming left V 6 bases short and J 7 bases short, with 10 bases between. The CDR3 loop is CASSEGVNEQFF. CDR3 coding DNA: TGTGCCAGCAGTGAAGGGGTAAATGAGCAGTTCTTC.

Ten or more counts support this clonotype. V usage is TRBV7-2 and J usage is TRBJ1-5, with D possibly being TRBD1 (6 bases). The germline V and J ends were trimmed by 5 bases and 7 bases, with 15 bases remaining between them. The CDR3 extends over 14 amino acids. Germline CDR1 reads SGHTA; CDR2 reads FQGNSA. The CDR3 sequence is CASSLLQGWQPQHF. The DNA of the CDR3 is TGTGCCAGCAGCCTCTTACAGGGCTGGCAGCCCCAGCATTTT.

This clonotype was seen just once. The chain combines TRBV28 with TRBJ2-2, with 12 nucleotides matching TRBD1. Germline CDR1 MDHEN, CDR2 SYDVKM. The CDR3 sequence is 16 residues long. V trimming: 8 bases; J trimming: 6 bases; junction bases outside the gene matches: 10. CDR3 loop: CASGTGGAGVAGELFF. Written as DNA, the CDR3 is TGTGCCAGCGGGACAGGGGGCGCGGGGGTTGCCGGGGAGCTGTTTTTT.

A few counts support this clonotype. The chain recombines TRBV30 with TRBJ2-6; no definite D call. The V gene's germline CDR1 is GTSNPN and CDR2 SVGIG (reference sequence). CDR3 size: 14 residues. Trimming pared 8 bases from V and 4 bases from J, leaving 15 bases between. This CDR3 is CASYSLGGANVLTF. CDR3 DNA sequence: TGTGCCAGTTACAGCCTTGGCGGGGCCAACGTCCTGACTTTC.

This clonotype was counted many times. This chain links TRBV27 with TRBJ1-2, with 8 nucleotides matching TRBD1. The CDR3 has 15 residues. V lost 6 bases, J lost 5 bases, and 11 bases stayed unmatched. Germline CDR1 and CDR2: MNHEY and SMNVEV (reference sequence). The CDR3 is CASRQIRGQAYGYTF. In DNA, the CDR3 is TGTGCCAGCAGACAGATACGGGGACAGGCATATGGCTACACCTTC.

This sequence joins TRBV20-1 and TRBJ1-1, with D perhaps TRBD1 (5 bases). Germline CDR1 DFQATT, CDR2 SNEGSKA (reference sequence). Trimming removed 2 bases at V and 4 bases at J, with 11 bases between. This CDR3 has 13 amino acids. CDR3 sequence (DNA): TGCAGTGCTAGACAACCAGGGACCACTGAAGCTTTCTTT. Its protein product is CSARQPGTTEAFF.

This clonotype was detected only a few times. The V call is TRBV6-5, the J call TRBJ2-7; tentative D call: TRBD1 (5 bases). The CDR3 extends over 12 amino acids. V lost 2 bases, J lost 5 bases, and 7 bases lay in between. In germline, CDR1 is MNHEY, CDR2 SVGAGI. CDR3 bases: TGTGCCAGCAGTTACAAGACAGACGAGCAGTACTTC. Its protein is CASSYKTDEQYF.

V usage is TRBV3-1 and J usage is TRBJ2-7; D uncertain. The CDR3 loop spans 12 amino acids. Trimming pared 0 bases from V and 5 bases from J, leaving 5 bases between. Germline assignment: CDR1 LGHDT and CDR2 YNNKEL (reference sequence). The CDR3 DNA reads TGTGCCAGCAGCCAAGATTTGGACGAGCAGTACTTC. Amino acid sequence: CASSQDLDEQYF.

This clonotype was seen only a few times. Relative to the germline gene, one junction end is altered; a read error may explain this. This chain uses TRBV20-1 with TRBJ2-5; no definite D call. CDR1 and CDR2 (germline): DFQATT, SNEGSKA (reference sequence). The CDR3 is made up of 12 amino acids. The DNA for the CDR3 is TGTAGGGCGGCTACCTACGAGGAGACCCAGTACTTC. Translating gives CRAATYEETQYF.

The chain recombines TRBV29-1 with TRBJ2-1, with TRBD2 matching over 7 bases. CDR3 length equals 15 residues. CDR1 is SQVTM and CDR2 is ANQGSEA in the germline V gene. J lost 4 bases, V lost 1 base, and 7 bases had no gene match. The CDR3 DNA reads TGCAGCGTTGAAGCTGCCGGGAGGCGGTACAATGAGCAGTTCTTC. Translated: CSVEAAGRRYNEQFF.

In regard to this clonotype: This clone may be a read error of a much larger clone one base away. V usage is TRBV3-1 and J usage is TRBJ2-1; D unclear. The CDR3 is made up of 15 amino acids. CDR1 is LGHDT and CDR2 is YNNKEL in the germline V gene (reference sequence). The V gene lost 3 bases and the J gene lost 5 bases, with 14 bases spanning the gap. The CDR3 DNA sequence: TGTGCCAGCAGCCATGGCGTAAGAGCCCACAATGAGCAGTTCTTC. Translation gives CASSHGVRAHNEQFF.

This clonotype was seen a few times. This chain's CDR3 is CSVDTRTSGRLNEQFF. CDR3 sequence (DNA): TGCAGCGTTGATACCCGGACTAGCGGGAGGTTGAATGAGCAGTTCTTC. V gene TRBV29-1 combines with J gene TRBJ2-1; 14 nucleotides agree with TRBD2. This CDR3 has 16 residues. CDR1 is SQVTM and CDR2 is ANQGSEA in the germline V gene. J lost 7 bases, V lost 3 bases, and 8 bases had no gene match.

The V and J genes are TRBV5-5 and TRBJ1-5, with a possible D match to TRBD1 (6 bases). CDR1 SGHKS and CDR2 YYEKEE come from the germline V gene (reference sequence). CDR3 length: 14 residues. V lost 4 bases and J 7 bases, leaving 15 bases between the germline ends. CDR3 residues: CASSLYRVRQPQHF. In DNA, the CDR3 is TGTGCCAGCAGCCTCTACAGGGTTAGACAGCCCCAGCATTTT. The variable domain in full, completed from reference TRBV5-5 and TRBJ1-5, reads DAGVTQSPTHLIKTRGQQVTLRCSPISGHKSVSWYQQVLGQGPQFIFQYYEKEERGRGNFPDRFSARQFPNYSSELNVNALLLGDSALYLCASSLYRVRQPQHFGDGTRLSIL.

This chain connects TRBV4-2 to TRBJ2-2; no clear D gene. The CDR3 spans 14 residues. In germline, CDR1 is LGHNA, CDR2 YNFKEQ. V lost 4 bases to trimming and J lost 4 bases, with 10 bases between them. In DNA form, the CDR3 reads TGTGCCAGCAGCCTGCGGCGTAGCACCGGGGAGCTGTTTTTT. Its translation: CASSLRRSTGELFF.

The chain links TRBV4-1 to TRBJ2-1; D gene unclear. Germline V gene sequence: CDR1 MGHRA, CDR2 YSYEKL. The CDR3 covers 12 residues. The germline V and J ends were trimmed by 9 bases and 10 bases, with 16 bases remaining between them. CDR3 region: CASSPGLGEQFF. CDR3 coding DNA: TGCGCCAGTTCCCCGGGCCTCGGGGAGCAGTTCTTC.

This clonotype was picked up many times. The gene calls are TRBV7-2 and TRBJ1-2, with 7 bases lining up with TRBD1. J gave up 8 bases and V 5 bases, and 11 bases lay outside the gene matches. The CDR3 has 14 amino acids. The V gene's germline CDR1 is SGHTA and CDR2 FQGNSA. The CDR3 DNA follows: TGTGCCAGCAGCACGAACACAGGGGCAGGGGGCTACACCTTC. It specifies CASSTNTGAGGYTF.

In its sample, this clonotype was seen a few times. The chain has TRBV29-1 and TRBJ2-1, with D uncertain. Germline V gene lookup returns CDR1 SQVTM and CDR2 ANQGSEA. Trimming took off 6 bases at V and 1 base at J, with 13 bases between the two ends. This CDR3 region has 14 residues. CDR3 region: CSVGVGGSYNEQFF. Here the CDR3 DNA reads TGCAGCGTCGGTGTCGGCGGTTCCTACAATGAGCAGTTCTTC.

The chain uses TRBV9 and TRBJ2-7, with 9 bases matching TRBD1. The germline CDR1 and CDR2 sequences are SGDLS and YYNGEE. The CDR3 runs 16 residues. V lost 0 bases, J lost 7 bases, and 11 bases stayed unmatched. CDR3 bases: TGTGCCAGCAGCGTAGAACAGGGGGCCATCTGGCAGGAGCAGTACTTC. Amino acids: CASSVEQGAIWQEQYF.

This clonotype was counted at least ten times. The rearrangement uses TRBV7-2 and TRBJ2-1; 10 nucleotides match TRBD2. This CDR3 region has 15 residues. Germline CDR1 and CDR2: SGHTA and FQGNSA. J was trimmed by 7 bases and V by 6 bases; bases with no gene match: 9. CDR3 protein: CASRQSGRAENEQFF. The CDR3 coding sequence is TGTGCCAGCAGACAGAGCGGGAGGGCTGAGAATGAGCAGTTCTTC.

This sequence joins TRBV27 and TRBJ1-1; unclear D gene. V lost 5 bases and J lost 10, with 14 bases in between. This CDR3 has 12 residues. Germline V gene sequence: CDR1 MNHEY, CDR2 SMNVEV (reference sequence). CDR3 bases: TGTGCCAGCAGTCTAACACCCCGTGCAGCTTTCTTT. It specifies CASSLTPRAAFF.

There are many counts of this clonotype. CDR3 loop: CASSLDTASGSPSYEQYF. CDR3 DNA sequence: TGTGCCAGCAGCTTAGATACGGCTAGCGGGAGTCCCTCCTACGAGCAGTACTTC. The V call is TRBV11-2, the J call TRBJ2-7, with TRBD2 matching 10 bases. J lost 0 bases, V lost 0 bases, and 8 bases had no gene match. Germline V gene data show CDR1 as SGHAT and CDR2 as FQNNGV. The CDR3 totals 18 residues.

For the CDR3, the DNA is TGCAGCGTTGTGCGGGTGTACAACACTGAAGCTTTCTTT. It yields the protein CSVVRVYNTEAFF. V and J are TRBV29-1 and TRBJ1-1; no definite D call. Trimming removed 4 bases from V and 2 bases from J, with 11 bases in between. Germline V gives CDR1 SQVTM, CDR2 ANQGSEA. The CDR3 runs 13 residues.

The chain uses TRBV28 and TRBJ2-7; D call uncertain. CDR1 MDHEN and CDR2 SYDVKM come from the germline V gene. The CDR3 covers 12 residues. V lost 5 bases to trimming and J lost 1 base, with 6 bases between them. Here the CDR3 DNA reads TGTGCCAGCAGTCCCTTTTCCTACGAGCAGTACTTC. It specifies CASSPFSYEQYF.

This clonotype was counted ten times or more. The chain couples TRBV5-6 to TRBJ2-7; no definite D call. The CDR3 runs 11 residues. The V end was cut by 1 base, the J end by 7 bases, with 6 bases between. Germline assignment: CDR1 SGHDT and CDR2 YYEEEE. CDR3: CASSLSKEQYF. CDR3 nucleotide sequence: TGTGCCAGCAGCTTGAGCAAAGAGCAGTACTTC.

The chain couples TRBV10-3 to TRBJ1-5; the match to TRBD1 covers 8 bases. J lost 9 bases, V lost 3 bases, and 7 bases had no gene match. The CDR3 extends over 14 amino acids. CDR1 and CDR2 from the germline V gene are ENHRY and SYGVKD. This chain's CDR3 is CAISEGTGLGPQHF. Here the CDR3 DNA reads TGTGCCATCAGTGAAGGGACAGGCCTAGGGCCCCAGCATTTT.